A selection of T cell receptor beta chains follows, all from one sample in a study of CD8 T cells in ankylosing spondylitis. One entry per CDR3 protein results from TCRdb running MiXCR on the 5' RACE reads. The table includes hundreds of thousands of distinct CDR3 sequences, roughly 10% detected once. The sequenced sample consisted of blood, either unsorted or a sorted T cell fraction (not recorded which). The source of these receptors is a male donor with ankylosing spondylitis. The CDR3 runs from the conserved cysteine through the conserved F or W. The D gene is left open where the match is weak. Size is omitted from some rows. Given values are once, few, many or a class for expanded clones.

clone_size d_call j_call v_call cdr3_length cdr3_aa cdr3_nt
- TRBD1 TRBJ2-3 TRBV5-1 15 CASTPLTGEADTQYF TGCGCCAGCACCCCTTTGACAGGGGAGGCGGATACGCAGTATTTT
few - TRBJ2-1 TRBV7-2 12 CASSAGNFEQFF TGTGCCAGCAGCGCGGGGAACTTTGAGCAGTTCTTC
few - TRBJ2-5 TRBV6-2/TRBV6-3 15 CASSYAIGGRETQYF TGTGCCAGCAGTTACGCGATTGGGGGGCGAGAGACCCAGTACTTC
few TRBD2 TRBJ2-1 TRBV9 17 CASSVAPAGGKYNEQFF TGTGCCAGCAGCGTAGCGCCCGCGGGGGGGAAATACAATGAGCAGTTCTTC
few TRBD1 TRBJ2-7 TRBV20-1 12 CSATLPGGGQYF TGCAGTGCTACCCTCCCAGGGGGCGGACAGTACTTC
few TRBD1 TRBJ1-2 TRBV5-1 15 CASSEGQLANYGYTF TGCGCCAGCAGCGAGGGACAGCTAGCTAACTATGGCTACACCTTC
few - TRBJ2-7 TRBV5-1 16 CASSLARGPQYYEQYF TGCGCCAGCAGCTTGGCCCGGGGACCTCAATACTACGAGCAGTACTTC
few - TRBJ2-6 TRBV20-1 13 CSSRFSGANVLTF TGCAGTTCTAGATTTTCTGGGGCCAACGTCCTGACTTTC
- - TRBJ2-1 TRBV28 15 CASKQTSSSYNEQFF TGTGCCAGCAAACAGACTTCTAGCTCCTACAATGAGCAGTTCTTC
many TRBD1 TRBJ2-1 TRBV2 14 CASSLRGQGNEQFF TGTGCCAGCAGTCTTAGGGGACAGGGCAATGAGCAGTTCTTC
- - TRBJ2-5 TRBV20-1 16 CSAVSRGAEGRETQYF TGCAGTGCTGTGAGCAGGGGGGCAGAGGGTAGAGAGACCCAGTACTTC
many TRBD1 TRBJ1-1 TRBV12-3/TRBV12-4 14 CASSQPGTGTEAFF TGTGCCAGCAGTCAGCCCGGGACAGGCACTGAAGCTTTCTTT
- - TRBJ1-1 TRBV5-6 17 CASSHRMGDAGDTEAFF TGTGCCAGCAGCCACCGAATGGGGGACGCCGGGGACACTGAAGCTTTCTTT
few TRBD1 TRBJ1-1 TRBV7-9 13 CASSGQGVGRAFF TGTGCCAGCAGCGGACAGGGGGTGGGTAGGGCTTTCTTT
once - TRBJ2-1 TRBV24-1 18 CATSDFTGAGSSYNEQFF TGTGCCACCAGTGATTTTACAGGGGCCGGGAGCTCCTACAATGAGCAGTTCTTC
- TRBD2 TRBJ2-3 TRBV7-9 16 CASSLGLAGMTDTQYF TGTGCCAGCAGCTTGGGACTAGCGGGAATGACAGATACGCAGTATTTT
- TRBD2 TRBJ2-7 TRBV20-1 14 CSASQLAGGYEQYF TGCAGTGCTAGTCAACTAGCGGGGGGCTACGAGCAGTACTTC
- - TRBJ2-1 TRBV6-9 17 CASSSPADWDENNEQFF TGTGCCAGCAGTTCCCCAGCCGATTGGGACGAAAACAATGAGCAGTTCTTC
few - TRBJ1-3 TRBV28 15 CASINSDYSGNTIYF TGTGCCAGCATCAATTCTGACTACTCTGGAAACACCATATATTTT
- - TRBJ1-4 TRBV29-1 12 CSVEGSNEKLFF TGCAGCGTTGAGGGTAGTAATGAAAAACTGTTTTTT
few - TRBJ2-3 TRBV20-1 16 CSARDLGGRVTDTQYF TGCAGTGCTAGAGACCTGGGAGGTCGGGTCACAGATACGCAGTATTTT
- - TRBJ2-5 TRBV5-6 13 CASNAGYGETQYF TGTGCCAGCAACGCGGGGTATGGGGAGACCCAGTACTTC
- TRBD2 TRBJ2-5 TRBV10-3 11 CASGGEETQYF TGTGCCAGCGGGGGTGAAGAGACCCAGTACTTC
many - TRBJ1-1 TRBV10-3 13 CAIRSTGNTEAFF TGTGCCATCAGGTCGACAGGGAACACTGAAGCTTTCTTT
few - TRBJ1-4 TRBV19 14 CASSISAANEKLFF TGTGCCAGTAGTATATCTGCGGCTAATGAAAAACTGTTTTTT
- - TRBJ1-1 TRBV6-6 13 CASTFRVETEAFF TGTGCCAGCACCTTTCGAGTGGAGACTGAAGCTTTCTTT
few TRBD2 TRBJ2-5 TRBV7-2 15 CASSLSGGSRETQYF TGTGCCAGCAGCTTAAGCGGGGGGAGCCGAGAGACCCAGTACTTC
- - TRBJ1-2 TRBV29-1 12 CSVEGLRDSYTF TGCAGCGTTGAAGGGCTGAGAGACAGCTACACCTTC
- TRBD1 TRBJ1-2 TRBV2 14 CASSRAGTEYGYTF TGTGCCAGCAGTAGGGCCGGGACAGAATATGGCTACACCTTC
- - TRBJ2-7 TRBV11-2 13 CASSLDPGYEQYF TGTGCCAGCAGCTTAGATCCCGGATACGAGCAGTACTTC
few TRBD2 TRBJ2-1 TRBV20-1 13 CSAPGRAANEQFF TGCAGTGCTCCCGGGAGGGCCGCCAATGAGCAGTTCTTC
few - TRBJ2-7 TRBV9 14 CASSVEPLSYEQYF TGTGCCAGCAGCGTAGAGCCTCTCTCCTACGAGCAGTACTTC
many - TRBJ1-4 TRBV29-1 12 CSVHAGGEKLFF TGCAGCGTTCATGCGGGGGGCGAAAAACTGTTTTTT
few TRBD1 TRBJ2-1 TRBV14 16 CASSHLRDRGRNEQFF TGTGCCAGCAGCCACCTCCGGGACAGGGGGCGGAATGAGCAGTTCTTC
many - TRBJ2-4 TRBV20-1 15 CSAGEDYPMNNIQYF TGCAGTGCTGGAGAAGATTACCCCATGAATAACATTCAGTACTTC
- TRBD2 TRBJ2-5 TRBV9 16 CASSVSGAGAGETQYF TGTGCCAGCAGCGTATCCGGCGCGGGAGCGGGGGAGACCCAGTACTTC
few - TRBJ2-5 TRBV18 13 CASSPRQKETQYF TGTGCCAGCTCACCGAGACAGAAAGAGACCCAGTACTTC
- - TRBJ2-7 TRBV6-2/TRBV6-3 17 CASSRPTRDTMSNEQYF TGTGCCAGCAGCCGACCGACCCGGGACACAATGAGCAACGAGCAGTACTTC
- - TRBJ1-5 TRBV6-2/TRBV6-3 14 CASRGRTVNQPQHF TGTGCCAGCCGTGGTCGGACAGTTAATCAGCCCCAGCATTTT
few - TRBJ1-1 TRBV6-1 14 CASSTTGGRTEAFF TGTGCCAGCAGCACGACAGGAGGTAGGACTGAAGCTTTCTTT
- TRBD2 TRBJ2-2 TRBV5-1 17 CASSLGLAGINTGELFF TGCGCCAGCAGTCTCGGACTAGCGGGGATAAACACCGGGGAGCTGTTTTTT
many TRBD1 TRBJ1-2 TRBV29-1 11 CSVGTGYGYTF TGCAGCGTGGGGACAGGGTATGGCTACACCTTC
many TRBD2 TRBJ2-1 TRBV20-1 17 CSIGLAGGMGSYNEQFF TGCAGCATAGGACTAGCGGGAGGTATGGGCTCCTACAATGAGCAGTTCTTC
- - TRBJ1-2 TRBV4-3 15 CASSQDWATNYGYTF TGCGCCAGCAGCCAAGATTGGGCAACTAACTATGGCTACACCTTC
- - TRBJ2-7 TRBV7-6 18 CASSLVHLPAGITYEQYF TGTGCCAGCAGCTTAGTCCATCTCCCGGCGGGAATCACCTACGAGCAGTACTTC
- TRBD1 TRBJ1-1 TRBV20-1 11 CSADGGTESFF TGCAGTGCTGATGGCGGGACAGAATCTTTCTTT
- - TRBJ1-2 TRBV20-1 13 CSALLPVKDGYTF TGCAGTGCTCTTCTCCCAGTTAAAGATGGCTACACCTTC
few - TRBJ2-1 TRBV7-8 14 CASSLGRRSNEQFF TGTGCCAGCAGCTTAGGTCGCAGGTCCAATGAGCAGTTCTTC
- TRBD1 TRBJ2-3 TRBV7-2 15 CASSTTYGTGGAQYF TGTGCCAGCAGCACTACCTACGGGACAGGGGGGGCGCAGTATTTT
few TRBD2 TRBJ2-1 TRBV20-1 14 CSAPTSGRDPEQFF TGCAGTGCTCCGACTAGCGGGAGGGATCCTGAGCAGTTCTTC
few - TRBJ1-2 TRBV6-2/TRBV6-3 13 CASETASNYGYTF TGTGCCAGCGAGACAGCGTCTAACTATGGCTACACCTTC
- - TRBJ1-1 TRBV7-2 14 CASSFYAQNTEAFF TGTGCCAGCAGCTTTTATGCCCAGAACACTGAAGCTTTCTTT
few TRBD1 TRBJ2-7 TRBV7-2 15 CASSSDLGTGHEQYF TGTGCCAGCAGCTCCGATCTCGGGACAGGTCACGAGCAGTACTTC
- TRBD1 TRBJ2-7 TRBV5-6 12 CASSFLDREQYF TGTGCCAGCAGTTTCTTGGACAGGGAGCAGTACTTC
few TRBD2 TRBJ2-2 TRBV6-5 15 CASSYLAGGSGELFF TGTGCCAGCAGTTACCTAGCGGGGGGGAGCGGGGAGCTGTTTTTT
few - TRBJ1-4 TRBV21-1 15 CASSNQRWGREKLFF TGTGCCAGCAGCAATCAACGTTGGGGGCGCGAAAAACTGTTTTTT
few - TRBJ1-1 TRBV12-3/TRBV12-4 15 CASSFYGSWNTEAFF TGTGCCAGCAGTTTTTATGGCAGTTGGAACACTGAAGCTTTCTTT